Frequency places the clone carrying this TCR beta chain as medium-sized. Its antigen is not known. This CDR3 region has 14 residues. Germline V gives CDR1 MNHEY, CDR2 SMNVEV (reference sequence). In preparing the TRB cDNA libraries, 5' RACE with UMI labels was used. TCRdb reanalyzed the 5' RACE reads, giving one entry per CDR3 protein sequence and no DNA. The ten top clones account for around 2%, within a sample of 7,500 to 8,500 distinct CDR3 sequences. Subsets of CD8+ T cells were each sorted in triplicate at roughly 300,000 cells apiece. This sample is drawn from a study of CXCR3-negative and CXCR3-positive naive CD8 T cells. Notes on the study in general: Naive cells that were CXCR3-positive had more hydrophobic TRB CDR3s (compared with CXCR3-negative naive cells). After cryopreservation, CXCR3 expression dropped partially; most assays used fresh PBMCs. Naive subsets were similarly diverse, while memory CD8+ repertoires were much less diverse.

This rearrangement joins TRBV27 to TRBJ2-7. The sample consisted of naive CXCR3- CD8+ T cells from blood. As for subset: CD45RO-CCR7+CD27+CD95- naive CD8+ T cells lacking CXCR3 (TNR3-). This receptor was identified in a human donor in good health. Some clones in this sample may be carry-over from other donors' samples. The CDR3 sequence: CASRFTGSSYEQYF.